In its sample, the clone carrying this T cell receptor (beta chain) ranks as medium-sized. Its antigen is still unknown. The data originate from a study of TIL therapy for anti-PD-1-resistant metastatic lung cancer. About the research overall: Half of patients were current or former smokers.

Study results and limitations: TIL clonotype persistence in blood showed no apparent association with response.

The libraries were made with immunoSEQ v3. Libraries were sequenced to 1.5 million to 2.5 million read pairs (survey) or about 5-6 million (deep). Only in-frame clones appear in the TCRdb table, and some are missing; sequencing was by immunoSEQ multiplex PCR. Among approximately 53,000 clones listed, roughly 85% were seen once. Germline CDR1 KGHSH, CDR2 LQKENI. Trimming stripped 6 bases from V and 2 bases from J, with 14 bases between. The CDR3 length is 14 residues. Time point in this sample: pre-treatment sample, taken before nivolumab and TIL therapy. The rearrangement joins TRBV18 to TRBJ2-7; possibly TRBD1 for D (6 bases). The material was blood, obtained at baseline. This receptor was identified in a woman aged 30 to 85 with non-small cell lung cancer. The CDR3 loop reads CASSYGTTAYEQYF. CDR3 sequence (DNA): TGTGCCAGCTCCTACGGGACAACGGCCTACGAGCAGTACTTC.